This entry lists 29 T cell receptor beta chains sequenced from one sample in a study of blood T cell repertoires in COVID-19. Clones were sequenced by immunoSEQ multiplex PCR, and TCRdb holds only the in-frame ones, with some missing. Of about 180,000 clones listed, around three quarters are singletons. Sequenced sample: peripheral blood. These receptors originate from a man between 70 and 80 years old with active or convalescent COVID-19.

The rearrangement links TRBV5-4 to TRBJ2-7; 7 nucleotides line up with TRBD1. Losses at the gene ends were 2 bases for V and 6 bases for J; bases not matched to a gene: 5. The germline V gene encodes CDR1 SGHNT and CDR2 YYREEE (reference sequence). The length of the CDR3 is 13 residues. The CDR3 DNA reads TGTGCCAGCAGCTTCGACAGGGATCGCGAGCAGTACTTC. Amino acids: CASSFDRDREQYF.

The chain has TRBV29-1 and TRBJ2-5; D might be TRBD1 (5 bases). CDR3 length: 13 residues. V shed 2 bases and J shed 4 bases, with 11 bases lying between them. The germline gives CDR1 SQVTM, CDR2 ANQGSEA. CDR3 in DNA: TGCAGCGTTGAAATAGGGCAGGGAGAGACCCAGTACTTC. This encodes CSVEIGQGETQYF. Looking up the rest from reference TRBV29-1 and TRBJ2-5 gives the full variable domain: SAVISQKPSRDICQRGTSLTIQCQVDSQVTMMFWYRQQPGQSLTLIATANQGSEATYESGFVIDKFPISRPNLTFSTLTVSNMSPEDSSIYLCSVEIGQGETQYFGPGTRLLVL.

This chain joins TRBV28 and TRBJ1-2; TRBD1 aligns across 9 bases. The CDR3 has 15 amino acids. V trimming: 2 bases; J trimming: 5 bases; junction bases outside the gene matches: 6. From germline, CDR1 is MDHEN and CDR2 SYDVKM. The CDR3: CASSLAGTGMYGYTF. CDR3 DNA sequence: TGTGCCAGCAGTTTAGCCGGGACAGGGATGTATGGCTACACCTTC.

The J gene is TRBJ1-2, the V gene TRBV6-6; D not certain. Trimming pared 4 bases from V and 5 bases from J, leaving 5 bases between. The CDR3 sequence is 11 residues long. The V gene's germline CDR1 is MNHNY and CDR2 SVGAGI (reference sequence). DNA for the CDR3: TGTGCCAGCAGTTCCGGGTATGGCTACACCTTC. Its protein is CASSSGYGYTF.

This clone was observed a single time. CDR3 amino acids: CASSDSNTGELFF. CDR3 in DNA: TGCGCCAGCAGTGACTCTAACACCGGGGAGCTGTTTTTT. The V gene is TRBV10-1, the J gene TRBJ2-2; no reliable D call. V lost 3 bases, J lost 2 bases, and 4 bases lay in between. Looked up from germline, CDR1 is WNHNN and CDR2 is SYGVQD (reference sequence). The CDR3 is 13 residues long.

This clone appeared a few times. The gene calls are TRBV4-1 and TRBJ1-1; maybe TRBD1 (6 bases). The germline CDR1 and CDR2 sequences are MGHRA and YSYEKL. V lost 5 bases and J 0 bases, leaving 16 bases between the germline ends. The CDR3 contains 16 residues. In DNA, the CDR3 is TGCGCCAGCAGCAGAAAACAGGACAGACTGAACACTGAAGCTTTCTTT. It specifies CASSRKQDRLNTEAFF.

In DNA form, the CDR3 reads TGCGCCAGCAGCCTGGGGACAGGGGGCAAGGATGGCTACACCTTC. Amino acid sequence: CASSLGTGGKDGYTF. V and J are TRBV5-1 and TRBJ1-2; 12 nucleotides match TRBD1. Germline CDR1 reads SGHRS; CDR2 reads YFSETQ. The V gene end was trimmed by 4 bases and the J gene end by 6 bases; junction bases not matched to a gene: 7. The CDR3 totals 15 residues. Full variable domain (outside the CDR3, taken from reference TRBV5-1 and TRBJ1-2): KAGVTQTPRYLIKTRGQQVTLSCSPISGHRSVSWYQQTPGQGLQFLFEYFSETQRNKGNFPGRFSGRQFSNSRSEMNVSTLELGDSALYLCASSLGTGGKDGYTFGSGTRLTVV.

The genes are TRBV2 and TRBJ2-7, with D possibly matching TRBD2 (6 bases). The CDR3 is 15 residues long. The germline gives CDR1 SNHLY, CDR2 FYNNEI. V lost 1 base and J 2 bases, leaving 12 bases between the germline ends. Here the CDR3 DNA reads TGTGCCAGCAGTGAAGGGGGCCGGGGGACCTACGAGCAGTACTTC. It specifies CASSEGGRGTYEQYF.

The V gene is TRBV4-3, the J gene TRBJ2-1; 7 bases fit TRBD1. J lost 14 bases, V lost 1 base, and 14 bases had no gene match. The germline CDR1 and CDR2 sequences are LGHNA and YSLEER. This CDR3 is built from 15 residues. CDR3 amino acids: CASSQGVIKGAGEFF. CDR3 nucleotides: TGCGCCAGCAGCCAAGGGGTAATTAAGGGGGCTGGGGAGTTCTTC.

This clone was counted many times. The sample has other DNA sequences that encode this CDR3 too. The chain recombines TRBV3-1 (or the pseudogene TRBV3-2) with TRBJ1-1, with TRBD1 matching 7 bases. The CDR3 length is 14 residues. V trimming: 4 bases; J trimming: 1 base; junction bases outside the gene matches: 3. Germline CDR1 and CDR2: LGHDT and YNNKEL (reference sequence). CDR3 loop: CASSRGTANTEAFF. DNA for the CDR3: TGTGCCAGCAGCCGCGGGACAGCGAACACTGAAGCTTTCTTT.

V is TRBV7-9 and J is TRBJ1-1; weak D call: TRBD1 (6 bases). V was trimmed by 4 bases and J by 1 base, leaving 10 bases between them. The germline gives CDR1 SEHNR, CDR2 FQNEAQ (reference sequence). The CDR3 loop spans 14 amino acids. This chain's CDR3 is CASSYSDRNTEAFF. DNA of the CDR3: TGTGCCAGCAGCTATTCGGACAGGAACACTGAAGCTTTCTTT. Combining the CDR3 with reference TRBV7-9 and TRBJ1-1 gives the whole variable domain DTGVSQNPRHKITKRGQNVTFRCDPISEHNRLYWYRQTLGQGPEFLTYFQNEAQLEKSRLLSDRFSAERPKGSFSTLEIQRTEQGDSAMYLCASSYSDRNTEAFFGQGTRLTVV.

The J gene is TRBJ2-5, the V gene TRBV5-6; D is unresolved. Germline assignment: CDR1 SGHDT and CDR2 YYEEEE. The length of the CDR3 is 13 residues. V lost 0 bases to trimming and J lost 1 base, with 4 bases between them. The CDR3 region is CASSLAIQETQYF. In nucleotides, the CDR3 is TGTGCCAGCAGCTTGGCTATCCAAGAGACCCAGTACTTC. Looking up the rest from reference TRBV5-6 and TRBJ2-5 gives the full variable domain: DAGVTQSPTHLIKTRGQQVTLRCSPKSGHDTVSWYQQALGQGPQFIFQYYEEEERQRGNFPDRFSGHQFPNYSSELNVNALLLGDSALYLCASSLAIQETQYFGPGTRLLVL.

The chain is built from TRBV4-1 and TRBJ1-1; D gene ambiguous. Trimming stripped 4 bases from V and 3 bases from J, with 12 bases between. Per the germline V gene, CDR1 is MGHRA and CDR2 is YSYEKL. This CDR3 is 14 amino acids long. CDR3 DNA sequence: TGCGCCAGCAGCCGAAGAGAGTCCGACACTGAAGCTTTCTTT. This translates into CASSRRESDTEAFF.

This chain links TRBV5-8 with TRBJ2-5; D not resolved. Germline CDR1 SGHTS, CDR2 YDEGEE. V lost 2 bases to trimming and J lost 4 bases, with 3 bases between them. CDR3 length: 11 residues. The CDR3 nucleotides read TGTGCCAGCAGCTTACTAGAGACCCAGTACTTC. Amino acids: CASSLLETQYF.

The rearrangement uses TRBV18 and TRBJ2-5; TRBD2 aligns across 8 bases. The trim removed 3 bases at V and 4 bases at J, leaving 1 base unmatched. This CDR3 has 13 residues. Germline CDR1 reads KGHSH; CDR2 reads LQKENI. The CDR3 is CASSPAGGETQYF. The CDR3 coding sequence is TGTGCCAGCTCACCCGCGGGGGGAGAGACCCAGTACTTC.

The rearrangement links TRBV28 to TRBJ1-1; maybe TRBD1 (5 bases). Trimming removed 7 bases at V and 0 bases at J, with 9 bases between. This CDR3 contains 13 residues. Germline CDR1 MDHEN, CDR2 SYDVKM. The CDR3 here is CASKAGMNTEAFF. The DNA for the CDR3 is TGTGCCAGCAAGGCAGGGATGAACACTGAAGCTTTCTTT.

This chain joins TRBV27 and TRBJ1-2; D might be TRBD1 (5 bases). The ends were cut back, 6 bases at V and 8 bases at J, with 16 bases in the middle. The CDR3 covers 13 residues. In germline, CDR1 is MNHEY, CDR2 SMNVEV (reference sequence). The chain's CDR3 is CASRLQDTRGYTF. In DNA, the CDR3 is TGTGCCAGCAGACTACAGGACACCCGCGGCTACACCTTC.

Turning to this clone: Other DNA sequences in this specimen translate into the identical CDR3. The chain uses TRBV7-2 and TRBJ1-6; 8 bases are a match to TRBD1. Germline V gene sequence: CDR1 SGHTA, CDR2 FQGNSA. J gave up 10 bases and V 0 bases, and 5 bases lay outside the gene matches. This CDR3 has 15 residues. The DNA of the CDR3 is TGTGCCAGCAGCTTAGCCACAGGGGGAGGGTCACCCCTCCACTTT. Translating gives CASSLATGGGSPLHF.

This sequence joins TRBV19 and TRBJ2-7, with 8 bases lining up with TRBD1. CDR1 is LNHDA and CDR2 is SQIVND in the germline V gene (reference sequence). The CDR3 sequence is 14 residues long. Germline trimming cut 6 bases from V and 3 bases from J; bases unmatched to any gene: 7. CDR3 coding DNA: TGTGCCAGTAGCACACGGACAGGGAACTACGAGCAGTACTTC. It encodes CASSTRTGNYEQYF.

The chain couples TRBV12-3 or TRBV12-4 to TRBJ2-1, with D possibly being TRBD1 (5 bases). The CDR3 consists of 13 residues. Trimming cost V 7 bases and J 7 bases, with 14 bases left between them. As DNA, the CDR3 is TGTGCCAGCACATTCCGCAGGGCTAATGAGCAGTTCTTC. Its translation: CASTFRRANEQFF.

The chain recombines TRBV18 with TRBJ1-2; perhaps TRBD1 as D (5 bases). Trimming shortened V by 4 bases and J by 4 bases, and 13 bases separated the two germline ends. Germline loops: CDR1 KGHSH, CDR2 LQKENI. CDR3 length: 14 residues. CDR3 loop: CASSRGTEPYGYTF. In DNA, the CDR3 is TGTGCCAGCTCACGCGGGACGGAACCCTATGGCTACACCTTC.

J is TRBJ2-5 and V is TRBV7-2, with D tentatively TRBD2 (6 bases). The germline V and J ends were trimmed by 4 bases and 1 base, with 16 bases remaining between them. This CDR3 has 16 amino acids. Germline V gene sequence: CDR1 SGHTA, CDR2 FQGNSA. CDR3 DNA sequence: TGTGCCAGCAGCTCCCGGGCCTTCGGGGGCCAAGAGACCCAGTACTTC. Its translation: CASSSRAFGGQETQYF.

J is TRBJ1-2 and V is TRBV7-2; 11 nucleotides align to TRBD1. With 6 bases clipped from V and 7 bases from J, the junction kept 10 bases outside the gene matches. Germline V gives CDR1 SGHTA, CDR2 FQGNSA. This CDR3 has 15 amino acids. The CDR3 reads CASRLAGQGVGGYTF. The CDR3 nucleotides read TGTGCCAGCAGGCTGGCGGGACAGGGGGTTGGTGGCTACACCTTC.

This clone was found once. The rearrangement links TRBV2 to TRBJ2-1; 10 positions agree with TRBD1. The junction had 11 bases not matched to a gene; V was cut back by 6 bases and J by 9 bases. Germline lookup yields CDR1 SNHLY and CDR2 FYNNEI. This CDR3 comprises 15 residues. The CDR3 sequence: CASSQRQGAEVEQFF. The CDR3 region has the DNA TGTGCCAGCAGCCAGCGACAGGGGGCAGAAGTTGAGCAGTTCTTC.

This chain joins TRBV24-1 and TRBJ1-5; 10 bases fit TRBD1. The CDR3 spans 16 residues. Germline V gene data show CDR1 as KGHDR and CDR2 as SFDVKD. Trimming removed 4 bases from V and 7 bases from J; junction bases left unmatched: 9. Here the CDR3 DNA reads TGTGCCACCAGTGAAGGACCGGGACAGGGGATCCAGCCCCAGCATTTT. Its protein is CATSEGPGQGIQPQHF.

The V and J genes are TRBV4-3 and TRBJ2-3; 9 bases agree with TRBD2. Germline loops: CDR1 LGHNA, CDR2 YSLEER. V shed 0 bases and J 2 bases; nucleotides not matched to a gene: 6. The CDR3 length is 17 residues. Here the CDR3 DNA reads TGCGCCAGCAGCCAAGAGTCGGCGGGGGGGTTCACAGATACGCAGTATTTT. Its protein product is CASSQESAGGFTDTQYF.

V gene TRBV12-3 or TRBV12-4 combines with J gene TRBJ2-7; 7 bases line up with TRBD2. V lost 1 base, J lost 3 bases, and 0 bases stayed unmatched. The CDR3 totals 13 residues. CDR3 sequence reads: CASSLGGGYEQYF. In DNA, the CDR3 is TGTGCCAGCAGTTTAGGCGGGGGCTACGAGCAGTACTTC.

The gene calls are TRBV4-2 and TRBJ2-2; 9 nucleotides align to TRBD2. J gave up 7 bases and V 1 base, and 16 bases lay outside the gene matches. Looked up from germline, CDR1 is LGHNA and CDR2 is YNFKEQ. The CDR3 spans 19 residues. The CDR3 region is CASSQGPSSGGREGGELFF. CDR3 nucleotide sequence: TGTGCCAGCAGCCAAGGTCCTTCTTCTGGCGGGAGGGAGGGCGGGGAGCTGTTTTTT.

V and J are TRBV7-9 and TRBJ1-1; no firm D call. Germline assignment: CDR1 SEHNR and CDR2 FQNEAQ (reference sequence). Trimming took off 1 base at V and 2 bases at J, with 8 bases between the two ends. The CDR3 is 14 amino acids. The CDR3 protein is CASSLVGRNTEAFF. CDR3 sequence (DNA): TGTGCCAGCAGCTTAGTGGGGAGAAACACTGAAGCTTTCTTT. The variable domain in full, with the rest retrieved from reference TRBV7-9 and TRBJ1-1, is DTGVSQNPRHKITKRGQNVTFRCDPISEHNRLYWYRQTLGQGPEFLTYFQNEAQLEKSRLLSDRFSAERPKGSFSTLEIQRTEQGDSAMYLCASSLVGRNTEAFFGQGTRLTVV.